The 2 T cell receptor beta chains given below trace back to one sample, sequenced in a study of blood T cell repertoires in COVID-19. The protocol was immunoSEQ multiplex PCR, while the TCRdb copy is restricted to in-frame clones and leaves out a portion. Of 110,000 to 150,000 clones listed, 84% are singletons. Sequenced input: peripheral blood. The receptors stem from a human donor in a cohort sampled during active COVID-19.

This clone was seen more than once but under ten times. The genes are TRBV7-2 and TRBJ1-6, with TRBD1 as a possible D gene (5 bases). Per the germline V gene, CDR1 is SGHTA and CDR2 is FQGNSA. The V gene lost 5 bases and the J gene lost 4 bases, with 9 bases spanning the gap. This CDR3 is 14 amino acids long. The CDR3 DNA sequence: TGTGCCAGCAGCCCCGACAGATATAATTCACCCCTCCACTTT. Residues: CASSPDRYNSPLHF.

The sample holds a few counts of this clone. The chain's CDR3 is CASSQDLTGGQPQHF. CDR3 nucleotide sequence: TGTGCCAGCAGCCAAGATTTGACAGGGGGTCAGCCCCAGCATTTT. The V gene is TRBV3-1 (or the pseudogene TRBV3-2), the J gene TRBJ1-5; 9 positions match TRBD1. Germline CDR1 LGHDT, CDR2 YNNKEL (reference sequence). This CDR3 contains 15 residues. V shed 0 bases and J 6 bases; nucleotides not matched to a gene: 3.